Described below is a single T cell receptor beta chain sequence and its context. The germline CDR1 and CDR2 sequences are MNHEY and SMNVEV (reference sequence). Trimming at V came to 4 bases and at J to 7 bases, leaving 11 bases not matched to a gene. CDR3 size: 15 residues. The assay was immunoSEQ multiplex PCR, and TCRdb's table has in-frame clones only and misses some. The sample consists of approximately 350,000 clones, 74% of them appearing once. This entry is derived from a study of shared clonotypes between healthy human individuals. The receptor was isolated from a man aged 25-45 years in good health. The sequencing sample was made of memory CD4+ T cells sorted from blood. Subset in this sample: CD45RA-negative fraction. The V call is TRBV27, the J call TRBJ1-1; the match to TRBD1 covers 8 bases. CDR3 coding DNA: TGTGCCAGCAGTTCCGGAAACAGGGGGGATAGTGAAGCTTTCTTT. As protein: CASSSGNRGDSEAFF.